The 16 T cell receptor beta chains in this list originate from one sample, sequenced in a study of blood T cell repertoires in COVID-19. Assay: immunoSEQ multiplex PCR; the TCRdb copy retains only in-frame clones and omits some. The table lists about 82,000 clones, 75% to 90% of them singletons. The sample comprised peripheral blood. Every receptor here comes from a woman aged 40 to 50 with active or convalescent COVID-19.

The chain links TRBV7-2 to TRBJ2-4; no firm D call. Trimming removed 4 bases at V and 1 base at J, with 14 bases between. The germline V gene encodes CDR1 SGHTA and CDR2 FQGNSA. This CDR3 contains 16 residues. The CDR3 DNA sequence: TGTGCCAGCAGCTCAACGAGTGCGTTGGCCAAAAACATTCAGTACTTC. Its protein is CASSSTSALAKNIQYF.

This chain joins TRBV11-3 and TRBJ2-3; 12 bases line up with TRBD2. The J segment lost 4 bases and the V segment lost 4 bases, leaving 3 bases of the junction unmatched. Germline CDR1 reads SGHNT; CDR2 reads YENEEA. The CDR3 spans 15 residues. The CDR3 here is CASSSRLAGADTQYF. The CDR3 DNA reads as TGTGCCAGCAGCTCCCGACTAGCGGGAGCAGATACGCAGTATTTT. Together with reference TRBV11-3 and TRBJ2-3, the CDR3 gives the full variable domain: EAGVVQSPRYKIIEKKQPVAFWCNPISGHNTLYWYLQNLGQGPELLIRYENEEAVDDSQLPKDRFSAERLKGVDSTLKIQPAELGDSAVYLCASSSRLAGADTQYFGPGTRLTVL.

CDR3 sequence reads: CASSPRERNTGELFF. DNA of the CDR3: TGTGCCAGCAGCCCCCGCGAAAGAAACACCGGGGAGCTGTTTTTT. The V gene is TRBV9, the J gene TRBJ2-2; D is unresolved. From germline, CDR1 is SGDLS and CDR2 YYNGEE. Trimming shortened V by 4 bases and J by 2 bases, and 12 bases separated the two germline ends. This CDR3 comprises 15 residues.

J is TRBJ2-3 and V is TRBV18; 11 nucleotides agree with TRBD1. Trimming took 4 bases from V and 3 from J; bases not matched to a gene: 15. This CDR3 has 19 residues. Germline V gene data show CDR1 as KGHSH and CDR2 as LQKENI. The CDR3 DNA reads TGTGCCAGCTCACGACCGGGCTCCTTCGGGACAGGGGGTACAGATACGCAGTATTTT. Its translation: CASSRPGSFGTGGTDTQYF.

This chain joins TRBV30 and TRBJ1-6; D perhaps matches TRBD1 (5 bases). The CDR3 extends over 15 amino acids. Germline V lookup: CDR1 GTSNPN, CDR2 SVGIG (reference sequence). The V end was cut by 4 bases, the J end by 6 bases, with 16 bases between. CDR3 amino acids: CAWIRPPGFNSPLHF. The CDR3, as DNA: TGTGCCTGGATCCGACCCCCAGGGTTTAATTCACCCCTCCACTTT.

The chain joins TRBV7-9 to TRBJ1-1; TRBD1 agrees at 7 bases. Germline CDR1 SEHNR, CDR2 FQNEAQ (reference sequence). The CDR3 is 14 amino acids. J lost 4 bases, V lost 3 bases, and 5 bases had no gene match. The CDR3 DNA is TGTGCCAGCAGCTTCCAGGGGGTGAGCACTGAAGCTTTCTTT. This gives the protein CASSFQGVSTEAFF.

The chain carries TRBV3-1 (or the pseudogene TRBV3-2) and TRBJ2-1; the D is unclear. CDR3 length equals 15 residues. Looked up from germline, CDR1 is LGHDT and CDR2 is YNNKEL (reference sequence). V lost 2 bases to trimming and J lost 2 bases, with 10 bases between them. The CDR3 region is CASSQKRSTYNEQFF. CDR3 bases: TGTGCCAGCAGCCAAAAGCGTAGCACCTACAATGAGCAGTTCTTC.

The V call is TRBV4-2, the J call TRBJ2-7, with 8 positions matching TRBD2. This CDR3 has 17 residues. J was trimmed by 3 bases and V by 0 bases; bases with no gene match: 10. Per germline, CDR1 LGHNA and CDR2 YNFKEQ. DNA of the CDR3: TGTGCCAGCAGCCAAGATCTTGTGGCGGGGGGCCTCTACGAGCAGTACTTC. Amino acids: CASSQDLVAGGLYEQYF.

The chain links TRBV18 to TRBJ2-1; possible D gene TRBD1, 6 bases. V lost 6 bases to trimming and J lost 9 bases, with 15 bases between them. The germline gives CDR1 KGHSH, CDR2 LQKENI. This CDR3 region has 13 residues. CDR3 nucleotide sequence: TGTGCCAGCTCGGCTAACTCGGACAGTGAGCAGTTCTTC. It is translated as CASSANSDSEQFF.

The genes are TRBV9 and TRBJ1-5; 10 bases map to TRBD1. The length of the CDR3 is 16 residues. CDR1 and CDR2 from the germline V gene are SGDLS and YYNGEE. V trimming: 4 bases; J trimming: 2 bases; junction bases outside the gene matches: 6. This chain's CDR3 is CASSKGQGGGNQPQHF. CDR3 DNA sequence: TGTGCCAGCAGCAAAGGACAGGGGGGCGGCAATCAGCCCCAGCATTTT.

This clone has a handful of counts. This chain uses TRBV7-8 with TRBJ1-6; a possible D gene is TRBD1 (6 bases). Between the trimmed V and J ends, which lost 3 bases and 7 bases, there was a span of 10 bases. This CDR3 comprises 14 residues. Germline loops: CDR1 SGHVS, CDR2 FQNEAQ. The CDR3 nucleotides are TGTGCCAGCAGCTTCGGACAGCTAAATTCACCCCTCCACTTT. Translated: CASSFGQLNSPLHF.

This chain connects TRBV10-3 to TRBJ2-6; the D gene is possibly TRBD1 (6 bases). Germline loops: CDR1 ENHRY, CDR2 SYGVKD. The CDR3 contains 21 residues. Trimming took off 8 bases at V and 0 bases at J, with 29 bases between the two ends. The CDR3 DNA reads as TGTGCCATCGCCCTGGCCCCCCGTCAGGGGTCGTACAGCTCTGGGGCCAACGTCCTGACTTTC. It is translated as CAIALAPRQGSYSSGANVLTF.

The chain combines TRBV5-1 with TRBJ2-5; 14 bases are a match to TRBD2. Germline V CDR1 and CDR2: SGHRS, YFSETQ. After removal of 4 bases from V and 0 bases from J, the junction contained 8 bases not matched to a gene. This CDR3 is built from 18 residues. CDR3: CASSRGLAGGGDQETQYF. For the CDR3, the DNA is TGCGCCAGCAGCCGTGGACTAGCGGGAGGAGGGGACCAAGAGACCCAGTACTTC.

This chain connects TRBV12-5 to TRBJ2-4; no definite D call. The germline V gene encodes CDR1 LGHNT and CDR2 FRNRAP. The ends were cut back, 2 bases at V and 5 bases at J, with 4 bases in the middle. The CDR3 contains 12 residues. CDR3 sequence (DNA): TGTGCTAGTGGTTTGTCTGAAAACATTCAGTACTTC. Protein: CASGLSENIQYF. Full variable domain (outside the CDR3, taken from reference TRBV12-5 and TRBJ2-4): DARVTQTPRHKVTEMGQEVTMRCQPILGHNTVFWYRQTMMQGLELLAYFRNRAPLDDSGMPKDRFSAEMPDATLATLKIQPSEPRDSAVYFCASGLSENIQYFGAGTRLSVL.

This chain connects TRBV29-1 to TRBJ2-5, with 9 bases identical to TRBD1. Germline-derived CDR1 and CDR2 are SQVTM and ANQGSEA. CDR3 length equals 13 residues. V was pared by 7 bases and J by 5 bases, with 8 bases of the junction left unmatched. In DNA form, the CDR3 reads TGCAGCGCTCCGGGACAGGGCCGGGAGACCCAGTACTTC. Its protein product is CSAPGQGRETQYF. Complete variable domain (other parts from reference TRBV29-1 and TRBJ2-5): SAVISQKPSRDICQRGTSLTIQCQVDSQVTMMFWYRQQPGQSLTLIATANQGSEATYESGFVIDKFPISRPNLTFSTLTVSNMSPEDSSIYLCSAPGQGRETQYFGPGTRLLVL.

The chain links TRBV27 to TRBJ1-2; TRBD1 matches 9 bases. This CDR3 is built from 17 residues. Germline V gives CDR1 MNHEY, CDR2 SMNVEV (reference sequence). With 5 bases clipped from V and 3 bases from J, the junction kept 13 bases outside the gene matches. DNA for the CDR3: TGTGCCAGCAGTCCGATGGACAGGGGCTGGTTTGACTATGGCTACACCTTC. This translates into CASSPMDRGWFDYGYTF.